The source of this T cell receptor beta chain is a study of OX40 agonist ivuxolimab in advanced cancers. Overall study context: Two patients with cutaneous melanoma and one with hepatocellular carcinoma, three in total, showed partial responses.

Sequenced by immunoSEQ multiplex PCR; TCRdb stores in-frame clones only, minus some. In the table there are 70,000 to 95,000 clones, approximately 90% of which are singletons. With 7 bases removed from V and 4 bases from J, the gap between germline ends came to 16 bases. Germline CDR1 MDHEN, CDR2 SYDVKM. This CDR3 has 15 amino acids. Patients were excluded for autoimmune disease history or systemic immunosuppression. Material: CD4+ or CD8+ T cells sorted from blood, obtained in a trial of the OX40 agonist ivuxolimab. The genes are TRBV28 and TRBJ1-4; D is undetermined. The receptor comes from an adult with an advanced solid tumor such as melanoma, head and neck, liver or kidney cancer. Written as DNA, the CDR3 is TGTGCCAGCACCACCCGGATGGGTGATAATGAAAAACTGTTTTTT. Residues: CASTTRMGDNEKLFF.